This T cell receptor beta chain was profiled in a study of blood T cells in healthy people across ages. This clonotype showed up many times. Its specificity is unknown. V lost 0 bases and J lost 4, with 9 bases in between. This CDR3 is 14 amino acids long. CDR1 and CDR2 (germline): SNHLY, FYNNEI. General study points: Both higher diversity and more naive CD4+ cells marked long-lived donors when set against aged donors.

Isolated PBMCs totaled at least 6 million in each sample. Alongside a J-beta primer mix, a sample-barcoded 5' primer served in a second PCR lasting about 7 to 12 cycles. TCRdb processed the 5' RACE reads anew with MiXCR; each CDR3 protein has one entry. This sample yields 1 million to 1.2 million distinct CDR3 sequences, of which 35% to 45% are seen a single time; approximately 14% belongs to the top ten. The sample comprised blood. The TCR comes from a man aged 18 to 30 in good health. This chain connects TRBV2 to TRBJ1-2, with D uncertain. The CDR3, as DNA: TGTGCCAGCAGTGAAGCGAGCGGTACCTATGGCTACACCTTC. It encodes CASSEASGTYGYTF.